Reported below is one T cell receptor (beta chain). Its specificity is not known. TCRdb's copy holds only in-frame clones and misses some; the assay was immunoSEQ multiplex PCR. The table lists 6,000 to 8,500 clones, roughly 82% of them singletons, with 10% to 15% in the top ten. These data belong to a study of regulatory and conventional T cells in RAG deficiency. CDR3 length: 12 residues. Trimming left V 4 bases short and J 2 bases short, with 5 bases between. Looked up from germline, CDR1 is GTSNPN and CDR2 is SVGIG (reference sequence). Overall study findings and caveats: In Omenn syndrome, Treg and Tconv repertoires overlapped >85%.

The sample also formed part of further work on regulatory T cells. That report notes: Amplification used 52 TRBV primers and 13 TRBJ primers. Skewed V and J usage and few unique V-J pairs marked patient repertoires, most in Tregs.

This chain connects TRBV30 to TRBJ2-2; D not certain. The receptor's source is a human donor in good health. The sequencing input was CD8+ T cells sorted from blood. The CDR3 DNA sequence: TGTGCCTGGACCGAAAACACCGGGGAGCTGTTTTTT. Protein sequence: CAWTENTGELFF.